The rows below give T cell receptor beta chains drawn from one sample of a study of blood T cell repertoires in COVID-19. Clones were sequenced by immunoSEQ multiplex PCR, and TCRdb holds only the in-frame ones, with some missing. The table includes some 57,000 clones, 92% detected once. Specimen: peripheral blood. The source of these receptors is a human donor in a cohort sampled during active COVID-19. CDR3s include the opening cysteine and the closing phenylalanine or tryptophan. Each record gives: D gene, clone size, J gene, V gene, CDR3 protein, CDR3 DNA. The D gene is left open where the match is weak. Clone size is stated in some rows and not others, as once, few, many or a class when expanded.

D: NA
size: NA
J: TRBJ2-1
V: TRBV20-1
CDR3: CRPEGDNEQFF
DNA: TGCAGGCCCGAGGGCGACAATGAGCAGTTCTTC

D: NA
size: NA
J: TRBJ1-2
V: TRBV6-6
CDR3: CASSDRQVKLYGYTF
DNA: TGTGCCAGCAGTGACAGACAGGTCAAACTCTATGGCTACACCTTC

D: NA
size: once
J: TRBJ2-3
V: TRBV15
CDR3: CATSRPSGYTQYF
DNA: TGTGCCACCAGCAGACCTAGTGGTTATACGCAGTATTTT

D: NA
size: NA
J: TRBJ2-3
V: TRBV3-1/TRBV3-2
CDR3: CASSQGLASRRTDTQYF
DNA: TGTGCCAGCAGCCAAGGTCTGGCTTCGAGGCGGACAGATACGCAGTATTTT

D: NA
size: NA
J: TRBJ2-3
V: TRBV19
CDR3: CASKTRMGTDTQYF
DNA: TGTGCCAGTAAGACTAGGATGGGCACAGATACGCAGTATTTT

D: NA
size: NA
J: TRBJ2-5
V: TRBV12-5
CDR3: CASGSTRRGTETQYF
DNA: TGTGCTAGTGGTTCAACCCGCAGGGGAACAGAGACCCAGTACTTC

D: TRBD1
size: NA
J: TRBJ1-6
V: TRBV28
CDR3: CASSWGDRSPLHF
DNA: TGTGCCAGCAGTTGGGGGGACAGGTCACCCCTCCACTTT

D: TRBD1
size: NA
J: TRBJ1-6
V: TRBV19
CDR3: CASSIDGTGNSPLHF
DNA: TGTGCCAGTAGTATCGACGGGACAGGGAATTCACCCCTCCACTTT

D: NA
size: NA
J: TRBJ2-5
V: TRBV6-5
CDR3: CASSYLEGGETQYF
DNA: TGTGCCAGCAGTTACTTGGAGGGGGGGGAGACCCAGTACTTC

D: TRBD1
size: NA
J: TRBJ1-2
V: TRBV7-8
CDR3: CASSLSGTDYGYTF
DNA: TGTGCCAGCAGCTTATCCGGGACAGACTATGGCTACACCTTC

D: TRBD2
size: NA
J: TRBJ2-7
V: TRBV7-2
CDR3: CASSLMTRGGGPPHEQYF
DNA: TGTGCCAGCAGCTTAATGACCAGGGGCGGGGGGCCCCCGCACGAGCAGTACTTC

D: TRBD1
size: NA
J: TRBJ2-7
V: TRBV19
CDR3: CASSIGQGTYEQYF
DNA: TGTGCCAGTAGTATCGGACAGGGAACCTACGAGCAGTACTTC

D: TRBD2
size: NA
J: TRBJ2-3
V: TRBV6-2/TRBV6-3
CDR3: CASSYWKRETDTQYF
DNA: TGTGCCAGCAGTTACTGGAAGCGGGAAACAGATACGCAGTATTTT

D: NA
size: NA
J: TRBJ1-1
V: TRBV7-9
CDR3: CASSLRTDEAFF
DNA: TGTGCCAGCAGCCTACGGACAGATGAAGCTTTCTTT

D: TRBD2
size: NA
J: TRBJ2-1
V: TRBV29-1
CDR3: CSGWTSRYNEQFF
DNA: TGCAGCGGCTGGACTAGCCGATACAATGAGCAGTTCTTC

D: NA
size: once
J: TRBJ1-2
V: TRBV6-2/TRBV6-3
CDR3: CASSLTAPLYGYTF
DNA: TGTGCCAGCAGTTTGACAGCGCCCCTATATGGCTACACCTTC

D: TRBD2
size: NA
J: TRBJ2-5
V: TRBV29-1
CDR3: CSVAGLAGLYQETQYF
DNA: TGCAGCGTTGCGGGACTAGCGGGGCTGTACCAAGAGACCCAGTACTTC

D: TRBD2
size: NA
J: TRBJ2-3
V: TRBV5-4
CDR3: CASSRTSGGASTDTQYF
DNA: TGTGCCAGCAGCAGGACTAGCGGGGGAGCTAGCACAGATACGCAGTATTTT

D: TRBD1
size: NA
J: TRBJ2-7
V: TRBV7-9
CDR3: CASSLKGQGAYEQYF
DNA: TGTGCCAGCAGCTTAAAAGGACAGGGGGCCTACGAGCAGTACTTC

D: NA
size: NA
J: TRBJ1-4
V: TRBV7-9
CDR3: CASSLRHIGVEKLFF
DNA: TGTGCCAGCAGCTTACGGCACATAGGAGTGGAAAAACTGTTTTTT

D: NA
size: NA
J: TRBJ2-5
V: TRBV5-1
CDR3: CASSLGAPAQETQYF
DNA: TGCGCCAGCAGCTTGGGGGCTCCAGCCCAAGAGACCCAGTACTTC

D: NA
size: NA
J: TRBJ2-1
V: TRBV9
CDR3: CASSVVPNPDNEQFF
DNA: TGTGCCAGCAGCGTAGTCCCCAACCCGGACAATGAGCAGTTCTTC

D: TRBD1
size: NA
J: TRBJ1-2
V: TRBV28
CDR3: CASSSLTGNGYGYTF
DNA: TGTGCCAGCAGTTCCTTGACAGGGAATGGCTATGGCTACACCTTC

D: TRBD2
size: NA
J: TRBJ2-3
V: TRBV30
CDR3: CAWTPLSSGRVGTQYF
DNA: TGTGCCTGGACCCCCTTATCTAGCGGGAGGGTTGGTACGCAGTATTTT

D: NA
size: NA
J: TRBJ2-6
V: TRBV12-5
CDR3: CASGLLAGSSGANVLTF
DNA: TGTGCTAGTGGTTTACTGGCAGGTTCCTCTGGGGCCAACGTCCTGACTTTC

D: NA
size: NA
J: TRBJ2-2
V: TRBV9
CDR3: CATGVSRSGELFF
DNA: TGTGCCACCGGGGTGAGCCGGAGCGGGGAGCTGTTTTTT

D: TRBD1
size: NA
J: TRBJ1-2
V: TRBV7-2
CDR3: CASRPGGDYGYTF
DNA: TGTGCCAGCAGGCCAGGGGGCGACTATGGCTACACCTTC

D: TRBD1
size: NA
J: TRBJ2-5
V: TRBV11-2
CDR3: CASSLDRVTETQYF
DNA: TGTGCCAGCAGCTTGGACAGGGTAACAGAGACCCAGTACTTC

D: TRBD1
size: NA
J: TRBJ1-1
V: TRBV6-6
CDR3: CASSGQGSNTEAFF
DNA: TGTGCCAGCAGTGGACAGGGTTCGAACACTGAAGCTTTCTTT

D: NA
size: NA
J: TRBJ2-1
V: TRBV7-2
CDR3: CASSYRDSRGDEQFF
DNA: TGTGCCAGCAGTTACCGGGACTCCCGAGGGGATGAGCAGTTCTTC

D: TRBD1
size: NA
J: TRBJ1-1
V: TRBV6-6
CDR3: CASRTQQGKNTEAFF
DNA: TGTGCCAGCAGAACCCAACAGGGGAAGAACACTGAAGCTTTCTTT

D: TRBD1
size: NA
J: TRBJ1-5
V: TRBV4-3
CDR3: CASSRNRGGNQPQHF
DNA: TGCGCCAGCAGCCGGAACAGGGGTGGAAATCAGCCCCAGCATTTT

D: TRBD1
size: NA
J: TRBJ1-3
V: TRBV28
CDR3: CASRTGGGNTIYF
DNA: TGTGCCAGCAGAACAGGGGGCGGAAACACCATATATTTT

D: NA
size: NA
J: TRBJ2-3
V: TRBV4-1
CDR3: CASSQTGLPTDTQYF
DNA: TGCGCCAGCAGCCAGACGGGACTCCCCACAGATACGCAGTATTTT

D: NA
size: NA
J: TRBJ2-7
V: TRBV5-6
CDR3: CASSVLGQGFSYEQYF
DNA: TGTGCCAGCAGCGTACTGGGGCAAGGGTTCTCCTACGAGCAGTACTTC

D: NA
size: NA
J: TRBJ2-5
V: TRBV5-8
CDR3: CASSEGLGVQETQYF
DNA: TGTGCCAGCAGCGAGGGACTTGGGGTGCAAGAGACCCAGTACTTC

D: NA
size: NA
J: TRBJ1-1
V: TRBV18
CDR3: CASSPLGQTNTEAFF
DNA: TGTGCCAGCTCACCACTGGGACAAACGAACACTGAAGCTTTCTTT

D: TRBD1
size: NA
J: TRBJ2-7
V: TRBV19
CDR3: CASRPLRDRAYEQYF
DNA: TGTGCCAGTAGGCCACTCCGGGACAGGGCTTACGAGCAGTACTTC

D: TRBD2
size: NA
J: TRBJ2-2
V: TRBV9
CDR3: CASSVGAGTITGELFF
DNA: TGTGCCAGCAGCGTAGGAGCGGGGACGATCACCGGGGAGCTGTTTTTT

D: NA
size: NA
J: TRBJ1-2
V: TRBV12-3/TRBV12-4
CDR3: CASSFSGSVGYTF
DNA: TGTGCCAGCAGTTTTTCAGGGTCAGTAGGCTACACCTTC

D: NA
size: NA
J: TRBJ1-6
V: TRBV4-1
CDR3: CASSQDSVNSPLHF
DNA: TGCGCCAGCAGCCAAGATAGTGTCAATTCACCCCTCCACTTT

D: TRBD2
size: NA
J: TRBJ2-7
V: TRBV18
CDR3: CASSPGTTSSEQYF
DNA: TGTGCCAGCTCACCCGGGACTACGTCGTCCGAGCAGTACTTC

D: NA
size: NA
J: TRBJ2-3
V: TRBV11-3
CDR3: CASSQRTADTQYF
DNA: TGTGCCAGCAGCCAACGGACTGCAGATACGCAGTATTTT

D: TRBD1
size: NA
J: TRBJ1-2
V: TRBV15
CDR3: CATSSRTGSGYTF
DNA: TGTGCCACCAGCTCCCGGACAGGGAGTGGCTACACCTTC

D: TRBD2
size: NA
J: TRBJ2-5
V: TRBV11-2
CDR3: CASSLISGTGQETQYF
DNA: TGTGCCAGCAGCTTAATTAGCGGGACGGGGCAAGAGACCCAGTACTTC

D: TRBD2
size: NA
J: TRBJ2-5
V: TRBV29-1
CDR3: CSVAVAGAETQYF
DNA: TGCAGCGTTGCGGTAGCGGGAGCAGAGACCCAGTACTTC